What follows are 13 T cell receptor beta chains derived from one specimen sequenced in a study of cytomegalovirus exposure and HLA in healthy donors. PCR amplification relied on 60 Vbeta primers (plus 13 Jbeta primers). TCRdb's copy holds only in-frame clones and misses some; the assay was immunoSEQ multiplex PCR. In total, the table holds roughly 84,000 clones. Sequenced input: PBMCs. The receptors here all came from a man over 45 in good health and CMV-seronegative.

DNA for the CDR3: TGTGCCAGCAGCTGGAGGGGGGGGGCCGGGGATACGCAGTATTTT. Translated: CASSWRGGAGDTQYF. The V gene is TRBV5-6, the J gene TRBJ2-3; the D gene is possibly TRBD2 (7 bases). The length of the CDR3 is 15 residues. The V end lost 3 bases, the J end lost 6 bases, and 17 bases lay between the germline ends. The V gene's germline CDR1 is SGHDT and CDR2 YYEEEE.

The V call is TRBV5-6, the J call TRBJ1-2; TRBD1 agrees at 7 bases. CDR3 length equals 12 residues. The V and J ends lost 4 bases and 10 bases, in that order; junction bases with no gene match: 7. Germline V gene lookup returns CDR1 SGHDT and CDR2 YYEEEE. The CDR3 sequence is CASSPTGVDYTF. The DNA for the CDR3 is TGTGCCAGCAGCCCCACAGGGGTGGACTACACCTTC.

The chain has TRBV6-1 and TRBJ1-2; D not certain. The CDR3 extends over 13 amino acids. The germline gives CDR1 MNHNS, CDR2 SASEGT. With 0 bases removed from V and 8 bases from J, the gap between germline ends came to 10 bases. CDR3 in DNA: TGTGCCAGCAGTGAAGCGCTGCGCCGCGGCTACACCTTC. Its translation is CASSEALRRGYTF.

V is TRBV19 and J is TRBJ2-1, with TRBD2 identical over 11 bases. Trimming at V came to 6 bases and at J to 0 bases, leaving 4 bases not matched to a gene. CDR1 and CDR2 from the germline V gene are LNHDA and SQIVND (reference sequence). The CDR3 length is 16 residues. Here the CDR3 DNA reads TGTGCCAGTAGGGTAGCGGGGGGGAGCTCCTACAATGAGCAGTTCTTC. Encoded protein: CASRVAGGSSYNEQFF.

The chain links TRBV6-5 to TRBJ1-6, with D unclear. This CDR3 is built from 14 residues. The germline CDR1 and CDR2 sequences are MNHEY and SVGAGI. Trimming left V 8 bases short and J 0 bases short, with 8 bases between. This chain's CDR3 is CASSTSSYNSPLHF. The CDR3, as DNA: TGTGCCAGCTCCACGAGCTCCTATAATTCACCCCTCCACTTT.

The chain links TRBV19 to TRBJ1-2; D unresolved. Trimming took 6 bases from V and 1 from J, leaving 12 bases between them. This CDR3 contains 14 residues. Per the germline V gene, CDR1 is LNHDA and CDR2 is SQIVND (reference sequence). The CDR3 region has the DNA TGTGCCAGTAGCCCACCCGAGAATAACTATGGCTACACCTTC. Translating it yields CASSPPENNYGYTF.

The chain employs TRBV11-2 and TRBJ1-2; 7 positions agree with TRBD1. Per germline, CDR1 SGHAT and CDR2 FQNNGV. This CDR3 contains 14 residues. J gave up 7 bases and V 1 base, and 6 bases lay outside the gene matches. CDR3 loop: CASSLATGLGGYTF. Here the CDR3 DNA reads TGTGCCAGCAGCTTAGCGACAGGGCTCGGTGGCTACACCTTC.

The rearrangement joins TRBV15 to TRBJ2-3; a possible D gene is TRBD2 (7 bases). Trimming cost V 8 bases and J 1 base, with 13 bases left between them. The germline CDR1 and CDR2 sequences are LNHNV and YYDKDF (reference sequence). This CDR3 is 14 amino acids long. Here the CDR3 DNA reads TGTGCCACCGGGGGGGCCGGAGGCACAGATACGCAGTATTTT. This encodes CATGGAGGTDTQYF.

The gene calls are TRBV11-3 and TRBJ1-1; D gene ambiguous. The V and J ends lost 1 base and 0 bases respectively, with 6 bases between them. This CDR3 has 14 amino acids. Germline V gene data show CDR1 as SGHNT and CDR2 as YENEEA. CDR3 DNA sequence: TGTGCCAGCAGCTTAGCGGGTCTGAACACTGAAGCTTTCTTT. Translated: CASSLAGLNTEAFF.

V usage is TRBV6-1 and J usage is TRBJ1-4; D is perhaps TRBD1 (6 bases). The CDR3 totals 15 residues. Trimming took 7 bases from V and 3 from J, leaving 15 bases between them. Germline values: CDR1 MNHNS, CDR2 SASEGT. CDR3 residues: CASNLQGRANEKLFF. The CDR3 DNA reads TGTGCCAGCAACCTACAGGGCAGAGCTAATGAAAAACTGTTTTTT.

The chain uses TRBV27 and TRBJ2-3; TRBD2 agrees at 8 bases. CDR3 length: 17 amino acids. J lost 4 bases, V lost 7 bases, and 16 bases had no gene match. Germline-derived CDR1 and CDR2 are MNHEY and SMNVEV (reference sequence). The CDR3 loop reads CASKEILGGAFPDTQYF. As DNA, the CDR3 is TGTGCCAGCAAAGAGATACTCGGGGGGGCCTTTCCAGATACGCAGTATTTT.

This sequence joins TRBV7-8 and TRBJ1-1; D is perhaps TRBD1 (5 bases). In germline, CDR1 is SGHVS, CDR2 FQNEAQ. This CDR3 has 13 amino acids. Between the trimmed V and J ends, which lost 5 bases and 5 bases, there was a span of 12 bases. The CDR3 loop reads CASSVTRETEAFF. Written as DNA, the CDR3 is TGTGCCAGCAGCGTCACCAGGGAAACTGAAGCTTTCTTT.

The chain carries TRBV27 and TRBJ2-7, with TRBD1 matching 9 bases. The CDR3 has 15 residues. V was clipped by 7 bases and J by 4 bases; unmatched bases: 11. Per germline, CDR1 MNHEY and CDR2 SMNVEV (reference sequence). CDR3 nucleotides: TGTGCCAGCACCGGACCGGGACAGGGTTATTACGAGCAGTACTTC. It is translated as CASTGPGQGYYEQYF.